These T cell receptor beta chains were read from a single sample in a study of T cells after yellow fever vaccination. From the 5' RACE reads, TCRdb called clonotypes with MiXCR, one entry per CDR3 protein. The sample holds 510,000 or so distinct CDR3 sequences, 15% to 20% seen once. The sequences come from PBMCs, collected 15 days after the yellow fever booster vaccination. The receptors originated from a man in his thirties or forties who received the YFV17D yellow fever vaccine. Each CDR3 is given with its conserved first and last residue. The order of the fields is D gene, J gene, clone size, V gene, CDR3 length, CDR3 DNA, CDR3 protein. The D gene is left open where the match is weak. Clone size, where shown, is once, few, many, or a class for clones that have expanded.

D gene: TRBD2; J gene: TRBJ2-6; clone size: NA; V gene: TRBV19; CDR3 length: 14; CDR3 DNA: TGTGCCAGTGGGGAGGGTTCCGGGGCCAACGTCCTGACTTTC; CDR3 protein: CASGEGSGANVLTF
D gene: NA; J gene: TRBJ2-3; clone size: NA; V gene: TRBV5-4; CDR3 length: 15; CDR3 DNA: TGTGCCAGCAGCCTACAGGGTAGGCAGGCAGATACGCAGTATTTT; CDR3 protein: CASSLQGRQADTQYF
D gene: TRBD2; J gene: TRBJ2-1; clone size: many; V gene: TRBV4-3; CDR3 length: 16; CDR3 DNA: TGCGCCAGCAGCCAAGATAGAGCGGGAGCCTACAATGAGCAGTTCTTC; CDR3 protein: CASSQDRAGAYNEQFF
D gene: TRBD2; J gene: TRBJ2-3; clone size: few; V gene: TRBV5-1; CDR3 length: 18; CDR3 DNA: TGCGCCAGCAGCTTGTCCCCCTTAGCGGGAGGGTTCGAAGATACGCAGTATTTT; CDR3 protein: CASSLSPLAGGFEDTQYF
D gene: NA; J gene: TRBJ1-5; clone size: few; V gene: TRBV30; CDR3 length: 15; CDR3 DNA: TGTGCCTGGAGCAGGGAAGACCTGTTACTTCAGCCCCAGCATTTT; CDR3 protein: CAWSREDLLLQPQHF
D gene: TRBD2; J gene: TRBJ2-7; clone size: few; V gene: TRBV4-3; CDR3 length: 17; CDR3 DNA: TGCGCCAGCAGCCAGCAGACTAGCGGGGCTAGCTCCTACGAGCAGTACTTC; CDR3 protein: CASSQQTSGASSYEQYF
D gene: NA; J gene: TRBJ1-1; clone size: NA; V gene: TRBV28; CDR3 length: 12; CDR3 DNA: TGTGCCAGCAGTTTACGCGTCACTGAAGCTTTCTTT; CDR3 protein: CASSLRVTEAFF
D gene: NA; J gene: TRBJ2-1; clone size: NA; V gene: TRBV20-1; CDR3 length: 11; CDR3 DNA: TGCAGTGGTTCAGGGAACAATGAGCAGTTCTTC; CDR3 protein: CSGSGNNEQFF
D gene: NA; J gene: TRBJ1-5; clone size: NA; V gene: TRBV20-1; CDR3 length: 14; CDR3 DNA: TGCAGTGCTAGCAGGACCATTATAGGTCAGCCCCAGCATTTT; CDR3 protein: CSASRTIIGQPQHF
D gene: NA; J gene: TRBJ2-1; clone size: few; V gene: TRBV15; CDR3 length: 15; CDR3 DNA: TGTGCCACCAGCAGACTAGCAGACACCTACAATGAGCAGTTCTTC; CDR3 protein: CATSRLADTYNEQFF
D gene: NA; J gene: TRBJ2-5; clone size: NA; V gene: TRBV19; CDR3 length: 12; CDR3 DNA: TGTGCCAGTAGTACGGGAATGGAGACCCAGTACTTC; CDR3 protein: CASSTGMETQYF
D gene: NA; J gene: TRBJ2-3; clone size: few; V gene: TRBV27; CDR3 length: 13; CDR3 DNA: TGTGCCAGCGCCTATGGGGGCACAGATACGCAGTATTTT; CDR3 protein: CASAYGGTDTQYF
D gene: TRBD2; J gene: TRBJ2-1; clone size: NA; V gene: TRBV7-2; CDR3 length: 17; CDR3 DNA: TGTGCCAGCAGCTTAGACGCGGCGGGAGCCTCCTACAATGAGCAGTTCTTC; CDR3 protein: CASSLDAAGASYNEQFF
D gene: NA; J gene: TRBJ2-1; clone size: few; V gene: TRBV6-2/TRBV6-3; CDR3 length: 13; CDR3 DNA: TGTGCCAGCAGCCTAACAGGCCTAGGGGGGCAGTTCTTC; CDR3 protein: CASSLTGLGGQFF
D gene: TRBD1; J gene: TRBJ2-7; clone size: many; V gene: TRBV7-2; CDR3 length: 13; CDR3 DNA: TGTGCCAGCAGCCGGACAGGGGCCTACGAGCAGTACTTC; CDR3 protein: CASSRTGAYEQYF
D gene: TRBD2; J gene: TRBJ2-7; clone size: many; V gene: TRBV3-1; CDR3 length: 14; CDR3 DNA: TGTGCCAGCAGCGCCGGGACTAGCGGCTACGAGCAGTACTTC; CDR3 protein: CASSAGTSGYEQYF
D gene: TRBD2; J gene: TRBJ2-1; clone size: NA; V gene: TRBV15; CDR3 length: 15; CDR3 DNA: TGTGCCACCAGCAGAGATCCAGCGGGAGGGGGGGAGCAGTTCTTC; CDR3 protein: CATSRDPAGGGEQFF
D gene: TRBD2; J gene: TRBJ2-1; clone size: many; V gene: TRBV7-8; CDR3 length: 14; CDR3 DNA: TGTGCCAGCAGCTCCGGACTAGACTACAATGAGCAGTTCTTC; CDR3 protein: CASSSGLDYNEQFF
D gene: TRBD2; J gene: TRBJ2-3; clone size: NA; V gene: TRBV4-2; CDR3 length: 16; CDR3 DNA: TGTGCCAGCAGGGAAACTAGCGGGAGGATCGCAGATACGCAGTATTTT; CDR3 protein: CASRETSGRIADTQYF
D gene: TRBD2; J gene: TRBJ2-5; clone size: NA; V gene: TRBV13; CDR3 length: 14; CDR3 DNA: TGTGCCAGCAGCTACCCGGGACTAGCGGAGACCCAGTACTTC; CDR3 protein: CASSYPGLAETQYF
D gene: TRBD1; J gene: TRBJ1-1; clone size: few; V gene: TRBV20-1; CDR3 length: 13; CDR3 DNA: TGCAGTGCTCAGGGACAGGGTCGTACTGAAGCTTTCTTT; CDR3 protein: CSAQGQGRTEAFF
D gene: NA; J gene: TRBJ1-1; clone size: NA; V gene: TRBV15; CDR3 length: 14; CDR3 DNA: TGTGCCACCAGCAGACCCGGGTTGAGCGCTGAAGCTTTCTTT; CDR3 protein: CATSRPGLSAEAFF
D gene: NA; J gene: TRBJ1-2; clone size: few; V gene: TRBV20-1; CDR3 length: 15; CDR3 DNA: TGCAGTGCTAGAGTATACAGGCGTCCGGGCTATGGCTACACCTTC; CDR3 protein: CSARVYRRPGYGYTF
D gene: TRBD2; J gene: TRBJ2-1; clone size: few; V gene: TRBV12-3/TRBV12-4; CDR3 length: 15; CDR3 DNA: TGTGCCAGCAACGAACAGCCGGGACTAGCAAGTGAGCAGTTCTTC; CDR3 protein: CASNEQPGLASEQFF
D gene: TRBD2; J gene: TRBJ2-5; clone size: NA; V gene: TRBV7-2; CDR3 length: 15; CDR3 DNA: TGTGCCAGCAGCTTCGGACTAGCGGGAGGGGGGACCCAGTACTTC; CDR3 protein: CASSFGLAGGGTQYF
D gene: NA; J gene: TRBJ2-3; clone size: NA; V gene: TRBV19; CDR3 length: 13; CDR3 DNA: TGTGCCAGTAGGGCGGGGGCCACAGATACGCAGTATTTT; CDR3 protein: CASRAGATDTQYF
D gene: NA; J gene: TRBJ2-7; clone size: few; V gene: TRBV10-3; CDR3 length: 14; CDR3 DNA: TGTGCCATCAGCCCCCCCGGGGGACCCTACGAGCAGTACTTC; CDR3 protein: CAISPPGGPYEQYF